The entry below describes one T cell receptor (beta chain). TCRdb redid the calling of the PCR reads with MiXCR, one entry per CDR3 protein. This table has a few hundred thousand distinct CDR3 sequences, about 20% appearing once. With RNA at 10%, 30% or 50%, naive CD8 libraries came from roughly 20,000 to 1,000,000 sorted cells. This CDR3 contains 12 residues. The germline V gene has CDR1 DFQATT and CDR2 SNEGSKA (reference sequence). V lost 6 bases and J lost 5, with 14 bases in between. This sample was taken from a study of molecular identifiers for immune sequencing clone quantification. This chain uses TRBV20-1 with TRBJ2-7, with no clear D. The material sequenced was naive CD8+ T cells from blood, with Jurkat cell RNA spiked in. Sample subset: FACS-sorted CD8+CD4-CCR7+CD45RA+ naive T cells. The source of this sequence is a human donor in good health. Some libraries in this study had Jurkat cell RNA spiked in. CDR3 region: CSAQSDANEQYF. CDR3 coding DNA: TGCAGTGCGCAGAGTGACGCCAACGAGCAGTACTTC.